This T cell receptor beta chain appears in the sequencing data of a study of human T cells and chemical hapten exposure. Across the whole study: Sensitization used 2% DPC on around 2 cm by around 2 cm upper inner arm skin. Study-level findings and limits: Alopecia was present in the donors, so their immune response may differ from healthy people's.

A single record per CDR3 protein comes from TCRdb applying MiXCR to the RACE reads. The data contain about 170,000 distinct CDR3 sequences, about a quarter of them seen just once; the ten biggest clones take up under 2.5%. The time point denotes: patch test 3, about 24 weeks after DPC sensitization. Specified treatment: therapeutic diphenylcyclopropenone sensitization with weekly scalp DPC. Someone pulled total RNA out of unfractionated whole blood. Trimming cost V 3 bases and J 0 bases, with 9 bases left between them. The CDR3 sequence is 13 residues long. Germline loops: CDR1 DFQATT, CDR2 SNEGSKA (reference sequence). With regard to this clonotype: Its antigen is unknown.

The chain carries TRBV20-1 and TRBJ2-7, with D unresolved. The material sequenced was whole blood, taken in connection with sensitization to the hapten diphenylcyclopropenone (DPC). The TCR sequence derives from a woman under 30 with alopecia areata. Some clones in this sample may be carry-over from other donors' samples. The DNA for the CDR3 is TGCAGTGCTAGTTCGTGGCGCTCCTACGAGCAGTACTTC. It translates to CSASSWRSYEQYF.